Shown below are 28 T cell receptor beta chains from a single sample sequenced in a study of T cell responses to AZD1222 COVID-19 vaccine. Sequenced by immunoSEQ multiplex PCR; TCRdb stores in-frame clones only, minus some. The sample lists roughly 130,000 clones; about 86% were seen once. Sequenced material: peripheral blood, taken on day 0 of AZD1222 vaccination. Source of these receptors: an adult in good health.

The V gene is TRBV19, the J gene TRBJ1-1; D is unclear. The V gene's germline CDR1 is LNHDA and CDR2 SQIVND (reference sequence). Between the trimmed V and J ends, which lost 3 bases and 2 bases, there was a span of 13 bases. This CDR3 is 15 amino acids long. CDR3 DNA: TGTGCCAGTAGTATGGTAGGACCAATAAACACTGAAGCTTTCTTT. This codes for CASSMVGPINTEAFF.

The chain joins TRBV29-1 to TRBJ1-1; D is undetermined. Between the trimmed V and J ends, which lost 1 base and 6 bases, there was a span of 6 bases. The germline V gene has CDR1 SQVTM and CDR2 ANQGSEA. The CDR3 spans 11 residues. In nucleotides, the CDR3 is TGCAGCGTTGAAGGCCTGGCTGAAGCTTTCTTT. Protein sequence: CSVEGLAEAFF.

The CDR3 bases are TGTGCCAGTAGTGGAACCGGGACCCTAGCCTCCTACAATGAGCAGTTCTTC. This gives the protein CASSGTGTLASYNEQFF. J is TRBJ2-1 and V is TRBV19; the D gene could be TRBD1 or TRBD2 (5 bases each). The length of the CDR3 is 17 residues. With 5 bases removed from V and 0 bases from J, the gap between germline ends came to 17 bases. Germline CDR1 reads LNHDA; CDR2 reads SQIVND (reference sequence). The full variable domain, its missing parts supplied by reference TRBV19 and TRBJ2-1, is DGGITQSPKYLFRKEGQNVTLSCEQNLNHDAMYWYRQDPGQGLRLIYYSQIVNDFQKGDIAEGYSVSREKKESFPLTVTSAQKNPTAFYLCASSGTGTLASYNEQFFGPGTRLTVL.

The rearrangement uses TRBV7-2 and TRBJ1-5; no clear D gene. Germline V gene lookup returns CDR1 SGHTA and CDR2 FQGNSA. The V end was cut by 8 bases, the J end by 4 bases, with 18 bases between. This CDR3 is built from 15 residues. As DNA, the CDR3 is TGTGCCAGCTCAGAGGGAATTGCGGTAAATCAGCCCCAGCATTTT. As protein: CASSEGIAVNQPQHF.

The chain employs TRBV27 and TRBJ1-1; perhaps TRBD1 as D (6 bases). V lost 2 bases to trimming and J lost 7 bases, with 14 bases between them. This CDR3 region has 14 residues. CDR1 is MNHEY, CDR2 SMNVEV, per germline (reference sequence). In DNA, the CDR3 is TGTGCCAGCAGTTTAGGGCGGACAGCCGATGAAGCTTTCTTT. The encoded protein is CASSLGRTADEAFF.

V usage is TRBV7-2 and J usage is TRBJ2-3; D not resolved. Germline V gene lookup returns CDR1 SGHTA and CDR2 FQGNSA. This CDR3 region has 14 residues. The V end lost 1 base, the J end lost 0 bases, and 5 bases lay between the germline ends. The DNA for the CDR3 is TGTGCCAGCAGCTTAGGTACTAGCACAGATACGCAGTATTTT. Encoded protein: CASSLGTSTDTQYF.

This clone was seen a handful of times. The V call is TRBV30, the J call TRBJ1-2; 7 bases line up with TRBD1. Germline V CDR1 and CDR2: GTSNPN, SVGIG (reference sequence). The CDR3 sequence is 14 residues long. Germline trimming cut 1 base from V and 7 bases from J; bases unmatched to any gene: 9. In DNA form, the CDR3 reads TGTGCCTGGAGTGCGGGACAGAGCGTGCGTGGCTACACCTTC. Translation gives CAWSAGQSVRGYTF.

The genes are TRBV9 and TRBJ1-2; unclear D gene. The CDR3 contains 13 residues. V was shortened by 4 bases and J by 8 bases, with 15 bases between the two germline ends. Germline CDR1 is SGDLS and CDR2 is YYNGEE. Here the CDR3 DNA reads TGTGCCAGCAGCCCCCGCTGGGGAAACGGCTACACCTTC. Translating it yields CASSPRWGNGYTF.

In nucleotides, the CDR3 is TGCGCCAGCAGTGAGCGGGTGGATACAGATACGCAGTATTTT. Amino acid sequence: CASSERVDTDTQYF. This rearrangement joins TRBV10-1 to TRBJ2-3; D unresolved. V lost 2 bases to trimming and J lost 3 bases, with 9 bases between them. CDR1 is WNHNN, CDR2 SYGVQD, per germline (reference sequence). The CDR3 totals 14 residues.

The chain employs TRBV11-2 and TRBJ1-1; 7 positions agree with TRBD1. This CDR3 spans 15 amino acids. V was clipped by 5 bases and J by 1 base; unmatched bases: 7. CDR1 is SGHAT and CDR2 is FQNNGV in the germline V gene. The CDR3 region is CASSPRQGWNTEAFF. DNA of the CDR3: TGTGCCAGCAGCCCCCGACAGGGATGGAACACTGAAGCTTTCTTT. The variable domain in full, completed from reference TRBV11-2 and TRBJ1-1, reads EAGVAQSPRYKIIEKRQSVAFWCNPISGHATLYWYQQILGQGPKLLIQFQNNGVVDDSQLPKDRFSAERLKGVDSTLKIQPAKLEDSAVYLCASSPRQGWNTEAFFGQGTRLTVV.

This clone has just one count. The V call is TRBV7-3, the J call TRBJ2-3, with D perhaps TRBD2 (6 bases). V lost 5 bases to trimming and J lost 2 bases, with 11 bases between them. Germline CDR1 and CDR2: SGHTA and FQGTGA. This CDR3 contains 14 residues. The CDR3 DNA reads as TGTGCCAGCAGCCGCGGGGACGACACAGATACGCAGTATTTT. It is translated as CASSRGDDTDTQYF.

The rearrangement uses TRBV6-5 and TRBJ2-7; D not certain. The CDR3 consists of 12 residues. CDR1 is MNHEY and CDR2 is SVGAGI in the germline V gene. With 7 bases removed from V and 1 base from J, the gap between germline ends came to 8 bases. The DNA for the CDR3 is TGTGCCAGCATAGAGGCGTCCTACGAGCAGTACTTC. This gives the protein CASIEASYEQYF.

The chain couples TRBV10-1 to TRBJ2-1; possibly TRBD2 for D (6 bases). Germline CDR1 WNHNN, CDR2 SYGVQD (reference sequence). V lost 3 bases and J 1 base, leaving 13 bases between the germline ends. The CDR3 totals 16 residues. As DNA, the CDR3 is TGCGCCAGCAGTGATGGCTTCGGGAGATCCTACAATGAGCAGTTCTTC. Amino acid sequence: CASSDGFGRSYNEQFF.

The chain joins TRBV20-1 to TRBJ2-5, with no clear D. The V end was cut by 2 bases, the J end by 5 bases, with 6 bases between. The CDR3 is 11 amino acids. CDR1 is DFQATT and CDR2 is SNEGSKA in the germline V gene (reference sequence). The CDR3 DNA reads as TGCAGTGCTAGAAAACAGGAGACCCAGTACTTC. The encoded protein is CSARKQETQYF.

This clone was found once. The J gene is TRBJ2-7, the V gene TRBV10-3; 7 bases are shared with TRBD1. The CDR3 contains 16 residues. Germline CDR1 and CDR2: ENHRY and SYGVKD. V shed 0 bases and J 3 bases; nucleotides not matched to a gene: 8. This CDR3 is CAISESSGTVFYEQYF. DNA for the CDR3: TGTGCCATCAGTGAGTCTTCTGGGACAGTGTTCTACGAGCAGTACTTC.

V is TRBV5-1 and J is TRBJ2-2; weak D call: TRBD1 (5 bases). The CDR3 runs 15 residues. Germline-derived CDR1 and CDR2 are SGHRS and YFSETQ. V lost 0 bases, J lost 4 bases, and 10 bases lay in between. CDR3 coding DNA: TGCGCCAGCAGCTTGGGACTTGGGGCCACCGGGGAGCTGTTTTTT. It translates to CASSLGLGATGELFF.

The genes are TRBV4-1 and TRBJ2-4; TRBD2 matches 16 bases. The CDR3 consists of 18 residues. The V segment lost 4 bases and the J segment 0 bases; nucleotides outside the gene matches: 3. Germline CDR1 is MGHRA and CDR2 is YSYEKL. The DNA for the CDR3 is TGCGCCAGCAGCCCCGGGACTAGCGGGGGGGTAGCCAAAAACATTCAGTACTTC. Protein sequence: CASSPGTSGGVAKNIQYF.

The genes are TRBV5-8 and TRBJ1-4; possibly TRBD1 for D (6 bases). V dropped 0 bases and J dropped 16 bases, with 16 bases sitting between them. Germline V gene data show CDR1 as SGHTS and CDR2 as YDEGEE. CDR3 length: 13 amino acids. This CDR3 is CASSLEGGRMEFF. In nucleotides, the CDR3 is TGTGCCAGCAGCTTGGAGGGGGGACGCATGGAGTTTTTT.

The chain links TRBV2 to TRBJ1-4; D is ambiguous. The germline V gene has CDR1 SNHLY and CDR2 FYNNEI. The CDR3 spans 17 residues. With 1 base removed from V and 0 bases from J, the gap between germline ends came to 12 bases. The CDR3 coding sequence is TGTGCCAGCAGTGAAGGTCTCAGATTAGCAACTAATGAAAAACTGTTTTTT. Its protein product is CASSEGLRLATNEKLFF. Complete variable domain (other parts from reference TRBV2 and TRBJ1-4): EPEVTQTPSHQVTQMGQEVILRCVPISNHLYFYWYRQILGQKVEFLVSFYNNEISEKSEIFDDQFSVERPDGSNFTLKIRSTKLEDSAMYFCASSEGLRLATNEKLFFGSGTQLSVL.

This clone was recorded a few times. Here the CDR3 DNA reads TGTGCCAGCAGCGTAAGCTTGGGCACTGAAGCTTTCTTT. This codes for CASSVSLGTEAFF. The genes are TRBV9 and TRBJ1-1; D not certain. V was shortened by 1 base and J by 4 bases, with 8 bases between the two germline ends. The CDR3 sequence is 13 residues long. The germline gives CDR1 SGDLS, CDR2 YYNGEE.

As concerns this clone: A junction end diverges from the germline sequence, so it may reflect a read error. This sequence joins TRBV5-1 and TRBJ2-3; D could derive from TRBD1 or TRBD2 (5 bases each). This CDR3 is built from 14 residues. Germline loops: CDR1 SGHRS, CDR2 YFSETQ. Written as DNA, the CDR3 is TGCGCCAGCAGCTCCACGATGGGGGAGCGTCCTCAAACCTTT. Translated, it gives CASSSTMGERPQTF.

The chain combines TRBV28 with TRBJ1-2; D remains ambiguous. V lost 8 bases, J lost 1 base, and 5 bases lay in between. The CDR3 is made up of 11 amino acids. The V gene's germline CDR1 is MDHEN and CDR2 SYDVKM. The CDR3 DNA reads TGTGCCAGCGCGGTTAACTATGGCTACACCTTC. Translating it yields CASAVNYGYTF.

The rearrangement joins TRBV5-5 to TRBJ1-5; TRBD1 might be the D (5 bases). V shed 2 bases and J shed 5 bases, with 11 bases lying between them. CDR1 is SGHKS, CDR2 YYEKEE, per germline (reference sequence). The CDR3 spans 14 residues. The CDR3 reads CASSFWGGDQPQHF. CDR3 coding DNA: TGTGCCAGCAGCTTTTGGGGGGGGGATCAGCCCCAGCATTTT. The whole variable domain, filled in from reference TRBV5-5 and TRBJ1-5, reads DAGVTQSPTHLIKTRGQQVTLRCSPISGHKSVSWYQQVLGQGPQFIFQYYEKEERGRGNFPDRFSARQFPNYSSELNVNALLLGDSALYLCASSFWGGDQPQHFGDGTRLSIL.

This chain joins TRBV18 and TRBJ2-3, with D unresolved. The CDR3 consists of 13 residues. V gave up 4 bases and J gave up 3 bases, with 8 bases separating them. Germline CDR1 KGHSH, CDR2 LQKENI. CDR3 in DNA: TGTGCCAGCTCACAGGGTTCAACAGATACGCAGTATTTT. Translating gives CASSQGSTDTQYF.

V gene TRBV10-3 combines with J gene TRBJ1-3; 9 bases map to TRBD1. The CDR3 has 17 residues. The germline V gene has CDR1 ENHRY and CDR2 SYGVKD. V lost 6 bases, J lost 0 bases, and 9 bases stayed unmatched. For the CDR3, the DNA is TGTGCCATCAGGAAAGAGGACAGGGGCATCTCTGGAAACACCATATATTTT. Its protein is CAIRKEDRGISGNTIYF.

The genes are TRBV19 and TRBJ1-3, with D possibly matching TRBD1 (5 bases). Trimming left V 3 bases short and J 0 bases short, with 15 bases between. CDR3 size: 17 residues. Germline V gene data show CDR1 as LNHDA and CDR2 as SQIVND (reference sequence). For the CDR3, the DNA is TGTGCCAGTAGTATCGCCCGGGGGAAGAGCTCTGGAAACACCATATATTTT. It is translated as CASSIARGKSSGNTIYF. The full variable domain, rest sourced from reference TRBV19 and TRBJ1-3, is DGGITQSPKYLFRKEGQNVTLSCEQNLNHDAMYWYRQDPGQGLRLIYYSQIVNDFQKGDIAEGYSVSREKKESFPLTVTSAQKNPTAFYLCASSIARGKSSGNTIYFGEGSWLTVV.

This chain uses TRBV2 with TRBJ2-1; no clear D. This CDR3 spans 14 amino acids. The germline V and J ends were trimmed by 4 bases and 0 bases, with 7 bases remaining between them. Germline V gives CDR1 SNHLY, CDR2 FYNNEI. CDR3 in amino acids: CASSGGSSYNEQFF. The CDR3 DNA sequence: TGTGCCAGCAGTGGGGGTAGCTCCTACAATGAGCAGTTCTTC. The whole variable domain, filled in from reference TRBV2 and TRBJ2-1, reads EPEVTQTPSHQVTQMGQEVILRCVPISNHLYFYWYRQILGQKVEFLVSFYNNEISEKSEIFDDQFSVERPDGSNFTLKIRSTKLEDSAMYFCASSGGSSYNEQFFGPGTRLTVL.

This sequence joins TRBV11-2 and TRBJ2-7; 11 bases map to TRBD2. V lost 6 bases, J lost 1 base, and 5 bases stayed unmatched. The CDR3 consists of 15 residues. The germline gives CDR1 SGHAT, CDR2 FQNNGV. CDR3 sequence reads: CASSRTSGRSYEQYF. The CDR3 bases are TGTGCCAGCAGTCGAACTAGCGGGAGATCCTACGAGCAGTACTTC.